The TCR beta chain under discussion was sequenced for a study of T-cell reconstitution after alpha-beta-depleted transplantation in children. This CDR3 is built from 16 residues. Looked up from germline, CDR1 is MGHRA and CDR2 is YSYEKL. V was pared by 3 bases and J by 4 bases, with 18 bases between. The authors prepared the TCRbeta library with unique molecular identifiers. TCRdb re-analysed the PCR reads in MiXCR, keeping a single row per CDR3 protein. The table lists nearly 550,000 distinct CDR3 sequences, approximately 20% of them singletons. This receptor was obtained from a human donor who donated a stem cell graft to a child with acute lymphoblastic leukemia. V usage is TRBV4-1 and J usage is TRBJ1-2, with D possibly being TRBD1 (6 bases). Sample: PBMCs from the stem cell graft donor, taken from the stem cell graft. CDR3 nucleotides: TGCGCCAGCAGCCAGGGCTATTTACAGGGCGGCTATGGCTACACCTTC. Its translation is CASSQGYLQGGYGYTF.